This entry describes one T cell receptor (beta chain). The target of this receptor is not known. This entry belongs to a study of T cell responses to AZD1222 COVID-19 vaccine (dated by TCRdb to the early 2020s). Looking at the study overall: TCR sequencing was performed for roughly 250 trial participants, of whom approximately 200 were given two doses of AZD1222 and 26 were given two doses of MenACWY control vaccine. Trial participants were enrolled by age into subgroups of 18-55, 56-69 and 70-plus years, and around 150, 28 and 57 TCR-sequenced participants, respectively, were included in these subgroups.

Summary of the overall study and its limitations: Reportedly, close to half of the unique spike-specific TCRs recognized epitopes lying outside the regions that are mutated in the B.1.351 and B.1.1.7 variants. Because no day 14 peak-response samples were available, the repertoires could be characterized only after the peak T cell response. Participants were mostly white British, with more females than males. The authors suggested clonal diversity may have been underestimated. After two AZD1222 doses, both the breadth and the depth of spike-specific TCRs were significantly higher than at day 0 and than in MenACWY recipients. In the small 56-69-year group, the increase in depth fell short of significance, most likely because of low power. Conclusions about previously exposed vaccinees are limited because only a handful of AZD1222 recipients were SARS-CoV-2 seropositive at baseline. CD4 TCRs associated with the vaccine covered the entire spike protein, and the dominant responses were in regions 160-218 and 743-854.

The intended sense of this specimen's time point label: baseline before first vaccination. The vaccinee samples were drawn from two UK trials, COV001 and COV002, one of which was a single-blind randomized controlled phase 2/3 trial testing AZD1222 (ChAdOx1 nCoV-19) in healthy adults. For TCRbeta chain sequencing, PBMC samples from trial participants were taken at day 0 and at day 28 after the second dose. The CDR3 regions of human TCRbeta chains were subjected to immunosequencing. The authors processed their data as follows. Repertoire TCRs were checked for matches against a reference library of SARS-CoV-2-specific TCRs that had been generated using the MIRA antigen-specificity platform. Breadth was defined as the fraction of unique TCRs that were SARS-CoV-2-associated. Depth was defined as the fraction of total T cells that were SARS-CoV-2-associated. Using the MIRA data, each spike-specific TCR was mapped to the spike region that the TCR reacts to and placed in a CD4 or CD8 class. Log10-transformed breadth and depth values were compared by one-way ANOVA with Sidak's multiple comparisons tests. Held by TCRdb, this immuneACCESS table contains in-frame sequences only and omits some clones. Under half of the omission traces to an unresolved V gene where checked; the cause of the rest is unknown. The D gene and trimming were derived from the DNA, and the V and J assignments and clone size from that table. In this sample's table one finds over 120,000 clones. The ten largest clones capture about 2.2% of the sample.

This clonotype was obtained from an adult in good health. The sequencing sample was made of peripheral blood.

The DNA reads TGTGCCAGCAGCCAACTACTGAACACTGAAGCTTTCTTT. This codes for CASSQLLNTEAFF. The chain uses TRBV14 and TRBJ1-1; the D gene cannot be resolved reliably. V is reduced by 2 bases and J by 0 bases, leaving a spacing of 4 bases between them. Its CDR3 holds 13 amino acids, cysteine through phenylalanine. Only the CDR3 region is kept as DNA, spanning 39 bases read in frame from base 1. As encoded in the germline V gene, CDR1 is SGHDN while CDR2 is FVKESK.